A selection of T cell receptor beta chains follows, all from one sample in a study of blood T cell repertoires in COVID-19. Using immunoSEQ multiplex PCR, the repertoire was profiled, and TCRdb retains in-frame clones only, with some absent. The table records about 120,000 clones, 70% to 80% of them present only once. Sequenced: peripheral blood. The receptors were gathered from a man in his fifties with acute or convalescent COVID-19. Each CDR3 is given with its conserved first and last residue. A D gene is named only where the DNA matches it firmly. Expanded clones get a size class; other rows say once, few or many, or leave the size out.

D gene	clone size	J gene	V gene	CDR3 protein
-	-	TRBJ1-5	TRBV18	CASSPQREGRSNQPQHF
-	once	TRBJ1-4	TRBV19	CASSPQGGNEKLFF
-	-	TRBJ2-1	TRBV5-4	CASSLDGDNEQFF
TRBD2	-	TRBJ2-5	TRBV5-6	CASSLASGGKYF
TRBD2	few	TRBJ2-3	TRBV18	CASSPALAGVYTDTQYF
TRBD2	-	TRBJ2-1	TRBV7-3	CASSSMGLAANEQFF
TRBD2	-	TRBJ2-1	TRBV4-2	CASSPTSGSNEQFF
-	-	TRBJ2-7	TRBV3-1/TRBV3-2	CASSLLRHEQYF
TRBD1	-	TRBJ1-4	TRBV30	CAFGQGIEKLFF
TRBD1	-	TRBJ1-2	TRBV19	CASSTPGQLYGYTF
TRBD1	-	TRBJ2-7	TRBV6-1	CASSEAYGQGYEQYF
TRBD2	-	TRBJ2-1	TRBV10-2	CASGPSGAFNEQFF
-	few	TRBJ1-2	TRBV5-6	CASSLVAGRTYGYTF
-	few	TRBJ1-3	TRBV7-6	CASSSPLGGGSGNTIYF
-	-	TRBJ2-2	TRBV6-6	CASSVEERTGELFF
TRBD2	-	TRBJ2-5	TRBV3-1/TRBV3-2	CASSHGLAAQETQYF
-	-	TRBJ1-2	TRBV14	CASSRSRGSLGYTF
TRBD1	few	TRBJ2-2	TRBV11-2	CASSLRDRVGSGELFF
-	-	TRBJ1-6	TRBV10-1	CASSESGVSPLHF
-	-	TRBJ1-6	TRBV5-8	CASSFERDSPLHF
-	few	TRBJ2-5	TRBV19	CASSGIEGKETQYF
-	-	TRBJ1-1	TRBV19	CASSMDSTSLNTEAFF
-	-	TRBJ2-3	TRBV7-6	CASSLEITSTDTQYF
-	-	TRBJ1-1	TRBV7-8	CASSLYQVDTEAFF
TRBD2	-	TRBJ2-3	TRBV4-1	CASTPGLAGVFVFIDTQYF
-	-	TRBJ1-1	TRBV2	CASRLTVRYTEAFF
TRBD1	-	TRBJ1-6	TRBV25-1	CASSRPGQPSPLHF
TRBD2	-	TRBJ2-2	TRBV3-1/TRBV3-2	CASSQDIRRSSGGNTGELFF
-	-	TRBJ2-7	TRBV19	CASSAGQSYEQYF
TRBD1	-	TRBJ2-7	TRBV19	CASSITGVAYEQYF
-	-	TRBJ1-3	TRBV6-6	CASRGEGGGNTIYF
TRBD1	-	TRBJ1-4	TRBV6-1	CASSEQGAVSEKLFF
-	-	TRBJ1-1	TRBV12-3/TRBV12-4	CASNQANTEAFF
TRBD1	-	TRBJ2-4	TRBV28	CASSPRDRGDIQYF
-	few	TRBJ1-2	TRBV7-9	CASSPRTEYGYTF
-	-	TRBJ2-7	TRBV28	CASSLASEEWYEQYF
-	-	TRBJ2-5	TRBV27	CASSPRKGETQYF
-	-	TRBJ1-6	TRBV6-1	CASSEWGAYNSPLHF
TRBD1	-	TRBJ1-1	TRBV19	CASTIITGVTEAFF
TRBD1	-	TRBJ1-1	TRBV6-5	CASARDRGPTEAFF
-	-	TRBJ2-7	TRBV5-5	CASSARYEQYF
TRBD1	-	TRBJ1-1	TRBV29-1	CSVTGGTEAFF
TRBD1	once	TRBJ1-2	TRBV6-5	CASRPTGGYGYTF
-	few	TRBJ1-3	TRBV9	CASSGQSSGNTIYF
TRBD1	-	TRBJ1-5	TRBV6-2/TRBV6-3	CASSEGQGWRQPQHF
-	-	TRBJ1-1	TRBV7-9	CASSLAMTGTEAFF
-	-	TRBJ2-4	TRBV2	CASSEGSGGGRYF
-	once	TRBJ2-1	TRBV24-1	CATEQGNEQFF
-	-	TRBJ1-1	TRBV19	CASSPTPTGRGMNTEAFF
-	-	TRBJ1-6	TRBV11-2	CASSLLRGSYNSPLHF
TRBD2	-	TRBJ2-1	TRBV7-3	CASSRLAGENNEQFF
-	-	TRBJ1-2	TRBV27	CASRSAGGNYGYTF